This T cell receptor beta chain was recovered during a study of cytomegalovirus exposure and HLA in healthy donors. TCRdb keeps only in-frame clones here, not all; method: immunoSEQ multiplex PCR. Found here are 95,000 to 150,000 clones, 89% of them singletons; the top ten hold about 2%. General study findings and limits: Cytomegalovirus association was listed for around 180 TCR beta chains.

This clone was seen a single time. Its specificity is not known. Trimming pared 6 bases from V and 2 bases from J, leaving 13 bases between. CDR3 length: 15 residues. CDR1 is SNHLY, CDR2 FYNNEI, per germline. The V gene is TRBV2, the J gene TRBJ2-2; TRBD2 is a possible D gene (5 bases). The sequencing input was PBMCs. This receptor was identified in a woman between 18 and 29 years old in good health and CMV-seronegative. CDR3 DNA: TGTGCCAGCAGCCTCACCGGGGAAAACACCGGGGAGCTGTTTTTT. Translated: CASSLTGENTGELFF.